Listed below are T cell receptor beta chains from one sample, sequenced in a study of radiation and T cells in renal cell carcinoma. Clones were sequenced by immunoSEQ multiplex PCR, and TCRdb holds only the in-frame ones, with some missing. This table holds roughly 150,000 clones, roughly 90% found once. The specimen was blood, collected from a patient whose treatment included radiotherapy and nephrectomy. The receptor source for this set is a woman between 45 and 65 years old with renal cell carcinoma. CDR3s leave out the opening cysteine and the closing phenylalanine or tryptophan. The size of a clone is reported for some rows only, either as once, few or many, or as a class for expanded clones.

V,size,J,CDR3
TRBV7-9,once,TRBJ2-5,ASSLREAEETQY
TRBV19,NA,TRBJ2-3,ASRLAGGTDTQY
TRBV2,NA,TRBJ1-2,ASTGGLQGYYGYT
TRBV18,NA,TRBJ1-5,ASSPPGTSNQPQH
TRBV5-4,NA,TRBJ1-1,ASSQTVNTEAF
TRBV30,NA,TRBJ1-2,AWTTGQGAYGYT
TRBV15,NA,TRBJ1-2,ATSRRTGIRRVYGYT
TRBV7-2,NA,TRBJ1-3,ASSAGRAGNTIY
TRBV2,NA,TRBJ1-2,ASSPPDRRRGYT
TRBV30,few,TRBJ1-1,AWRMKGNTEAF
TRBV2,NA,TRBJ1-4,ASRQGTTNEKLF
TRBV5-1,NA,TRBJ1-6,ASSRGGADSPLH
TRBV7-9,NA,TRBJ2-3,ASSFQGAGTDTQY
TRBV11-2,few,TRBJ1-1,ASSPGGSTEAF
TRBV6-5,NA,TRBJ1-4,ASSYFPGGKLF
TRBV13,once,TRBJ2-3,ASSLEGPYTDTQY
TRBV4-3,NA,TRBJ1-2,ASSQDSRGNYGYT
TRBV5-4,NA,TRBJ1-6,ASSLQEAQSPLH
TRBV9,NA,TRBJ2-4,ASSQIPGPQKNIQY
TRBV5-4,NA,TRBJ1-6,ASSLGSSGNNSPLH
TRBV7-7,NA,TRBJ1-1,ASSHTYNTEAF
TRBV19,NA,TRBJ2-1,ASRGPRYNEQF
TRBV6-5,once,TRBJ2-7,ASRETSGVDEQY
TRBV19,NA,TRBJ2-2,ASSDRGGRELF
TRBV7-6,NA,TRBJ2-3,ASSAFSTDTQY
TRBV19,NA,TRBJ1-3,ASSREAGNTIY
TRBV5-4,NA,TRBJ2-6,ASSLGQGLVSGANVLT
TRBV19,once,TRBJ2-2,ASSPDRNTGELF
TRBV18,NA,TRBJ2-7,ASSPPVWSAKSSYEQY
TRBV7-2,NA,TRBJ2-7,ASSSDRLGEQY
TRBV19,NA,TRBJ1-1,ASRPGAARDTEAF
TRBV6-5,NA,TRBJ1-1,ASSRGGTEAF
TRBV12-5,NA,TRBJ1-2,ASGPGSYGYT
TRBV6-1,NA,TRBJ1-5,ASRRDRGINQPQH
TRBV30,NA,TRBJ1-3,AWSPGSGNTIY
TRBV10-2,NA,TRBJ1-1,ASSGTPVNTEAF
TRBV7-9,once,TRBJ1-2,ASSLNGGYT
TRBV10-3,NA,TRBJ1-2,AISERTGGGYT
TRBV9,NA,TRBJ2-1,ASSVEGTSGGSSYNEQF
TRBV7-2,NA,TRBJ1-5,ASSLDRRQPQH
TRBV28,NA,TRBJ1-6,ASRTSPGNSPLH
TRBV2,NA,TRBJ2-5,ASSVGQEMYQETQY
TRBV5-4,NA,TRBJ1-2,ASSPGTPNYGYT
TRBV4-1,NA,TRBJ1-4,ASSLQEARGSTNEKLF
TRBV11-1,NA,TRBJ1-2,ASSSHPGDYGYT
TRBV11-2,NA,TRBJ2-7,ASSLHGQVAYEQY
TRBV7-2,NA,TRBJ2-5,ASSLAGGGRQETQY
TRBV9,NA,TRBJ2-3,ASSAVSGGIGTDTQY
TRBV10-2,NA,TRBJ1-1,ASSARDRANTEAF
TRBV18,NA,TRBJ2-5,ASSPQEDETQY
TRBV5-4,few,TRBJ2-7,ASSTRQGAYEQY
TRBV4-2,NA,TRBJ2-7,ASSHGPSYEQY
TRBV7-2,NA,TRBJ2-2,ASRRTSGPNTGELF